This TCR beta chain was obtained from a study of blood T cells in healthy people across ages. A second PCR of roughly 7 to 11 cycles used a sample-barcoded 5' primer and a J-beta primer mix. TCRdb reprocessed the 5' RACE reads with MiXCR, giving one entry per CDR3 protein. Among hundreds of thousands of distinct CDR3 sequences listed, roughly 60% were seen once. The sample consisted of blood. This receptor was identified in a man aged 25-45 years in good health.

DNA for the CDR3: TGTGCCAGCAGTTTATTAATGGATGGCTACACCTTC. Translation gives CASSLLMDGYTF. The chain couples TRBV28 to TRBJ1-2; D ambiguous. CDR3 length: 12 amino acids. The V gene lost 1 base and the J gene lost 6 bases, with 6 bases spanning the gap. The V gene's germline CDR1 is MDHEN and CDR2 SYDVKM.